The 30 T cell receptor beta chains below come from one sample, sequenced in a study of shared clonotypes between healthy human individuals. Using immunoSEQ multiplex PCR, the repertoire was profiled, and TCRdb retains in-frame clones only, with some absent. The data contain about 2,500,000 clones, 90% to 95% of them singletons. The sequencing input was naive CD4+ T cells sorted from blood. Subset in this sample: CD45RA+ positively selected. The receptors here all came from a young man in good health.

The chain links TRBV30 to TRBJ1-2; tentatively, D is TRBD1 (5 bases). CDR3 length: 13 residues. V was cut by 3 bases and J by 6 bases, with 14 bases left in between. Germline CDR1 reads GTSNPN; CDR2 reads SVGIG (reference sequence). CDR3 in amino acids: CAWSPGTPNGYTF. DNA of the CDR3: TGTGCCTGGAGCCCCGGGACGCCAAATGGCTACACCTTC.

The genes are TRBV5-1 and TRBJ2-6; TRBD1 matches at 9 bases. Germline V gives CDR1 SGHRS, CDR2 YFSETQ. CDR3 length equals 17 residues. The V and J ends lost 8 bases and 0 bases, in that order; junction bases with no gene match: 9. In DNA, the CDR3 is TGCGCCAGTGTCTCTGGACAGGGGACCTCTGGGGCCAACGTCCTGACTTTC. It translates to CASVSGQGTSGANVLTF.

The V and J genes are TRBV6-6 and TRBJ2-5; 7 nucleotides align to TRBD1. With the DNA end fitting TRBJ2-7 better, the J assignment may be wrong. This CDR3 region has 15 residues. Germline CDR1 reads MNHNY; CDR2 reads SVGAGI (reference sequence). CDR3 coding DNA: TGTGCCAGCAGTTACCCTTTCGGACAGGTATACGAGCAGTACTTC. Translating gives CASSYPFGQVYEQYF.

The rearrangement uses TRBV7-2 and TRBJ2-1; D remains ambiguous. Germline V gene data show CDR1 as SGHTA and CDR2 as FQGNSA. The V end was cut by 5 bases, the J end by 4 bases, with 12 bases between. CDR3 length equals 14 residues. This CDR3 is CASSPYGEYNEQFF. DNA for the CDR3: TGTGCCAGCAGCCCATACGGAGAGTACAATGAGCAGTTCTTC.

The CDR3 reads CASSELDGQYF. The CDR3 DNA sequence: TGTGCCAGCAGTGAACTCGATGGGCAGTACTTC. This chain joins TRBV6-1 and TRBJ2-7; no reliable D call. With 2 bases removed from V and 9 bases from J, the gap between germline ends came to 8 bases. The CDR3 has 11 residues. Germline V gene lookup returns CDR1 MNHNS and CDR2 SASEGT.

J is TRBJ2-2 and V is TRBV19, with 10 nucleotides matching TRBD1. With V trimmed by 8 bases and J by 5 bases, 14 bases remained unmatched. The CDR3 has 17 amino acids. The germline CDR1 and CDR2 sequences are LNHDA and SQIVND (reference sequence). The CDR3 loop reads CASQFYYGTGATGELFF. DNA for the CDR3: TGTGCCAGTCAATTCTATTACGGGACAGGGGCAACCGGGGAGCTGTTTTTT.

The rearrangement joins TRBV19 to TRBJ2-7, with 13 bases that match TRBD2. In germline, CDR1 is LNHDA, CDR2 SQIVND (reference sequence). CDR3 length: 17 residues. V trimming: 5 bases; J trimming: 0 bases; junction bases outside the gene matches: 7. CDR3 in amino acids: CASSLTSGGFFSYEQYF. In DNA form, the CDR3 reads TGTGCCAGTAGTTTGACTAGCGGGGGGTTTTTCTCCTACGAGCAGTACTTC. Using reference TRBV19 and TRBJ2-7 for the parts outside the CDR3, the full variable domain is DGGITQSPKYLFRKEGQNVTLSCEQNLNHDAMYWYRQDPGQGLRLIYYSQIVNDFQKGDIAEGYSVSREKKESFPLTVTSAQKNPTAFYLCASSLTSGGFFSYEQYFGPGTRLTVT.

Turning to this clone: This same CDR3 is encoded by further DNA sequences in the sample. V is TRBV5-1 and J is TRBJ2-2, with D possibly TRBD1 on 6 matching bases. Germline assignment: CDR1 SGHRS and CDR2 YFSETQ. V was pared by 3 bases and J by 1 base, with 7 bases between. The CDR3 is made up of 14 amino acids. The CDR3 spells CASSSTGNTGELFF. In DNA form, the CDR3 reads TGCGCCAGCAGCTCGACAGGGAACACCGGGGAGCTGTTTTTT.

This rearrangement joins TRBV5-1 to TRBJ2-7; TRBD1 agrees at 10 bases. Germline CDR1 and CDR2: SGHRS and YFSETQ. This CDR3 comprises 15 residues. Losses at the gene ends were 3 bases for V and 6 bases for J; bases not matched to a gene: 9. The CDR3 is CASSSYRDRGVEQYF. The CDR3, as DNA: TGCGCCAGCAGCTCCTACCGGGACAGGGGAGTCGAGCAGTACTTC. Full variable domain (missing parts from reference TRBV5-1 and TRBJ2-7): KAGVTQTPRYLIKTRGQQVTLSCSPISGHRSVSWYQQTPGQGLQFLFEYFSETQRNKGNFPGRFSGRQFSNSRSEMNVSTLELGDSALYLCASSSYRDRGVEQYFGPGTRLTVT.

The chain joins TRBV5-1 to TRBJ2-3, with 8 bases identical to TRBD1. Trimming removed 2 bases from V and 5 bases from J; junction bases left unmatched: 4. Germline V gene data show CDR1 as SGHRS and CDR2 as YFSETQ. The CDR3 sequence is 14 residues long. The DNA for the CDR3 is TGCGCCAGCAGCTTCGGACAGGGAAGAGATACGCAGTATTTT. The encoded protein is CASSFGQGRDTQYF.

The chain carries TRBV19 and TRBJ2-5; the D gene is possibly TRBD1 (5 bases). Deletions cut 4 bases from V and 1 base from J, with 10 bases between. Germline CDR1 reads LNHDA; CDR2 reads SQIVND (reference sequence). The CDR3 is 14 residues long. CDR3 nucleotide sequence: TGTGCCAGTAGTACCGACAGTTCCCAAGAGACCCAGTACTTC. It is translated as CASSTDSSQETQYF.

The rearrangement links TRBV2 to TRBJ2-1; D might be TRBD2 (6 bases). The CDR3 has 15 amino acids. Between the trimmed V and J ends, which lost 4 bases and 0 bases, there was a span of 10 bases. CDR1 is SNHLY, CDR2 FYNNEI, per germline. The CDR3 region has the DNA TGTGCCAGCAGTGCAGGGCGGGACTCCTACAATGAGCAGTTCTTC. It specifies CASSAGRDSYNEQFF. Filled out from reference TRBV2 and TRBJ2-1, the complete variable domain reads EPEVTQTPSHQVTQMGQEVILRCVPISNHLYFYWYRQILGQKVEFLVSFYNNEISEKSEIFDDQFSVERPDGSNFTLKIRSTKLEDSAMYFCASSAGRDSYNEQFFGPGTRLTVL.

The V call is TRBV2, the J call TRBJ2-7; TRBD1 is a possible D gene (6 bases). Between the trimmed V and J ends, which lost 6 bases and 1 base, there was a span of 10 bases. Germline loops: CDR1 SNHLY, CDR2 FYNNEI. CDR3 size: 13 residues. The CDR3 DNA is TGTGCCAGCAGAACAACAGGGTCCTACGAGCAGTACTTC. Protein sequence: CASRTTGSYEQYF.

The genes are TRBV9 and TRBJ1-2, with D hard to call. Trimming removed 4 bases from V and 0 bases from J, with 16 bases in between. CDR1 SGDLS and CDR2 YYNGEE come from the germline V gene. This CDR3 has 16 amino acids. CDR3 region: CASSSMVGSTNYGYTF. CDR3 DNA sequence: TGTGCCAGCAGCTCCATGGTCGGCAGTACTAACTATGGCTACACCTTC.

The V and J genes are TRBV5-1 and TRBJ2-5; TRBD2 agrees at 7 bases. Looked up from germline, CDR1 is SGHRS and CDR2 is YFSETQ. V trimming: 4 bases; J trimming: 3 bases; junction bases outside the gene matches: 12. There are 16 residues in the CDR3. The CDR3 DNA reads TGCGCCAGCAGCGTCGGGGACTACGGAAATGAAGAGACCCAGTACTTC. This gives the protein CASSVGDYGNEETQYF. The full variable domain, with the rest looked up from reference TRBV5-1 and TRBJ2-5, is KAGVTQTPRYLIKTRGQQVTLSCSPISGHRSVSWYQQTPGQGLQFLFEYFSETQRNKGNFPGRFSGRQFSNSRSEMNVSTLELGDSALYLCASSVGDYGNEETQYFGPGTRLLVL.

The chain uses TRBV7-6 and TRBJ2-1, with TRBD2 identical over 11 bases. With 5 bases clipped from V and 5 bases from J, the junction kept 11 bases outside the gene matches. The CDR3 has 17 amino acids. The germline gives CDR1 SGHVS, CDR2 FNYEAQ. The chain's CDR3 is CASSQTIAGGPHNEQFF. The CDR3, as DNA: TGTGCCAGCAGCCAAACTATAGCGGGAGGGCCACACAATGAGCAGTTCTTC.

This clone was seen just once. The chain couples TRBV7-9 to TRBJ2-7, with a weak D call TRBD1 (6 bases). The CDR3 has 14 residues. CDR1 and CDR2 (germline): SEHNR, FQNEAQ (reference sequence). Trimming removed 3 bases at V and 3 bases at J, with 12 bases between. This chain's CDR3 is CASSLAGALYEQYF. DNA for the CDR3: TGTGCCAGCAGCTTGGCAGGGGCACTCTACGAGCAGTACTTC.

About this clone itself: In the same sample, other DNA sequences code for this CDR3. V is TRBV7-2 and J is TRBJ1-3; D not resolved. Trimming shortened V by 2 bases and J by 0 bases, and 5 bases separated the two germline ends. The CDR3 is 14 amino acids. Per germline, CDR1 SGHTA and CDR2 FQGNSA. The CDR3 loop is CASSLKASGNTIYF. The CDR3 DNA is TGTGCCAGCAGCTTAAAGGCCTCTGGAAACACCATATATTTT. Complete variable domain (other parts from reference TRBV7-2 and TRBJ1-3): GAGVSQSPSNKVTEKGKDVELRCDPISGHTALYWYRQSLGQGLEFLIYFQGNSAPDKSGLPSDRFSAERTGGSVSTLTIQRTQQEDSAVYLCASSLKASGNTIYFGEGSWLTVV.

The rearrangement uses TRBV11-2 and TRBJ2-2, with D hard to call. Germline assignment: CDR1 SGHAT and CDR2 FQNNGV. V lost 1 base and J 6 bases, leaving 15 bases between the germline ends. This CDR3 is built from 16 residues. The CDR3 DNA follows: TGTGCCAGCAGCTTAGGTCCTTCGATGGTATCCGGGGAGCTGTTTTTT. This translates into CASSLGPSMVSGELFF.

The J gene is TRBJ2-6, the V gene TRBV7-9, with D maybe TRBD1 (6 bases). From germline, CDR1 is SEHNR and CDR2 FQNEAQ (reference sequence). Trimming took off 5 bases at V and 1 base at J, with 9 bases between the two ends. The CDR3 length is 15 residues. CDR3 coding DNA: TGTGCCAGCAGCATACAGGGTTCTGGGGCCAACGTCCTGACTTTC. This encodes CASSIQGSGANVLTF.

V usage is TRBV2 and J usage is TRBJ2-6; tentative D call: TRBD1 (5 bases). Trimming took off 8 bases at V and 4 bases at J, with 12 bases between the two ends. CDR3 length: 14 amino acids. CDR1 and CDR2 from the germline V gene are SNHLY and FYNNEI. The CDR3 sequence: CASCETVGANVLTF. Written as DNA, the CDR3 is TGTGCCAGCTGCGAGACAGTCGGGGCCAACGTCCTGACTTTC. Filled out from reference TRBV2 and TRBJ2-6, the complete variable domain reads EPEVTQTPSHQVTQMGQEVILRCVPISNHLYFYWYRQILGQKVEFLVSFYNNEISEKSEIFDDQFSVERPDGSNFTLKIRSTKLEDSAMYFCASCETVGANVLTFGAGSRLTVL.

This chain uses TRBV5-1 with TRBJ2-5, with 7 bases aligning to TRBD2. V shed 4 bases and J 5 bases; nucleotides not matched to a gene: 14. CDR3 size: 16 residues. Germline V lookup: CDR1 SGHRS, CDR2 YFSETQ. The CDR3 reads CASSPAFLAGVETQYF. CDR3 in DNA: TGCGCCAGCAGCCCCGCTTTCCTCGCGGGAGTTGAGACCCAGTACTTC. The full variable domain, completed using reference TRBV5-1 and TRBJ2-5, is KAGVTQTPRYLIKTRGQQVTLSCSPISGHRSVSWYQQTPGQGLQFLFEYFSETQRNKGNFPGRFSGRQFSNSRSEMNVSTLELGDSALYLCASSPAFLAGVETQYFGPGTRLLVL.

The V and J genes are TRBV6-1 and TRBJ1-2; D call uncertain. V dropped 1 base and J dropped 5 bases, with 11 bases sitting between them. This CDR3 contains 14 residues. Germline V lookup: CDR1 MNHNS, CDR2 SASEGT. The CDR3, as DNA: TGTGCCAGCAGTGAAGACTGGACGGTGTATGGCTACACCTTC. Translation: CASSEDWTVYGYTF.

This clone came up once. V gene TRBV28 combines with J gene TRBJ1-6; 9 bases fit TRBD1. The ends lost 3 bases at V and 9 bases at J; junction bases unmatched: 6. This CDR3 is built from 15 residues. Germline CDR1 and CDR2: MDHEN and SYDVKM. CDR3: CASSFGDRVGSPLHF. DNA for the CDR3: TGTGCCAGCAGTTTCGGGGACAGGGTTGGTTCACCCCTCCACTTT.

The CDR3 reads CASSYDPFSSTDTQYF. Written as DNA, the CDR3 is TGTGCCAGCAGTTACGACCCGTTCTCTAGCACAGATACGCAGTATTTT. The rearrangement joins TRBV6-5 to TRBJ2-3; D unresolved. The CDR3 is 16 amino acids. With 2 bases removed from V and 0 bases from J, the gap between germline ends came to 12 bases. Germline V gene sequence: CDR1 MNHEY, CDR2 SVGAGI.

The rearrangement uses TRBV20-1 and TRBJ1-2; 9 positions match TRBD1. Germline lookup yields CDR1 DFQATT and CDR2 SNEGSKA (reference sequence). The J segment lost 14 bases and the V segment lost 6 bases, leaving 10 bases of the junction unmatched. The CDR3 length is 11 residues. CDR3 DNA sequence: TGCAGTGCGACAGGGGGAGCTTTGGGGACCTTC. The encoded protein is CSATGGALGTF.

The chain has TRBV11-3 and TRBJ2-7; D uncertain. CDR3 size: 13 residues. V was pared by 4 bases and J by 4 bases, with 11 bases between. Germline values: CDR1 SGHNT, CDR2 YENEEA. This CDR3 is CASSSWPSYEQYF. The CDR3 region has the DNA TGTGCCAGCAGCTCGTGGCCCTCTTACGAGCAGTACTTC. The full variable domain, its missing parts supplied by reference TRBV11-3 and TRBJ2-7, is EAGVVQSPRYKIIEKKQPVAFWCNPISGHNTLYWYLQNLGQGPELLIRYENEEAVDDSQLPKDRFSAERLKGVDSTLKIQPAELGDSAVYLCASSSWPSYEQYFGPGTRLTVT.

This clone showed up just once. The chain couples TRBV7-2 to TRBJ2-1; D is possibly TRBD2 (5 bases). The V end lost 1 base, the J end lost 0 bases, and 13 bases lay between the germline ends. Germline V gene lookup returns CDR1 SGHTA and CDR2 FQGNSA. The CDR3 extends over 17 amino acids. CDR3: CASSLESGGLSYNEQFF. CDR3 sequence (DNA): TGTGCCAGCAGCTTAGAAAGTGGCGGGCTCTCCTACAATGAGCAGTTCTTC.

This chain joins TRBV6-5 and TRBJ1-2, with D possibly matching TRBD1 (6 bases). The germline V and J ends were trimmed by 7 bases and 4 bases, with 13 bases remaining between them. The CDR3 has 13 residues. Germline CDR1 reads MNHEY; CDR2 reads SVGAGI. The CDR3 protein is CASNHRDSYGYTF. Written as DNA, the CDR3 is TGTGCCAGCAACCACAGGGACTCCTATGGCTACACCTTC.

The chain carries TRBV11-2 and TRBJ2-7; a weak D match, TRBD2 (6 bases). V lost 2 bases and J lost 4, with 12 bases in between. Per germline, CDR1 SGHAT and CDR2 FQNNGV. The CDR3 spans 14 residues. Here the CDR3 reads CASSLPGTVYEQYF. In DNA, the CDR3 is TGTGCCAGCAGCTTACCCGGGACTGTTTACGAGCAGTACTTC.